This T cell receptor beta chain appears in the sequencing data of a study of cytomegalovirus exposure and HLA in healthy donors. Overall study: An earlier analysis identified more than 95 million unique TCR beta sequences in about 200 million T cells.

Nominal health characterized the donors when sampled, though unrecorded immune exposures were likely. This clone turned up a few times. Its antigen is not known. General study findings and limits: Prior analysis indicated that the majority of TCR beta V segments exhibited productivity approximately 90% or approximately 30% of the time. In a later analysis, parvovirus B19, influenza, CMV and Epstein-Barr virus appeared linked to several top co-occurrence clusters.

Per germline, CDR1 SGHRS and CDR2 YFSETQ. Trimming shortened V by 0 bases and J by 5 bases, and 13 bases separated the two germline ends. The CDR3 has 15 amino acids. Primers: 60 Vbeta forward and 13 Jbeta reverse. Clones were read by immunoSEQ multiplex PCR, and TCRdb kept only the in-frame ones, dropping some. The sample has about 82,000 clones; 10% are singletons. The receptor comes from a man between 60 and 70 years old in good health and CMV-seropositive. Sample: PBMCs. This sequence joins TRBV5-1 and TRBJ2-3, with D unresolved. The CDR3 region has the DNA TGCGCCAGCAGCTTGGTACTACACACGGGAGATACGCAGTATTTT. It is translated as CASSLVLHTGDTQYF.